A selection of T cell receptor beta chains follows, all from one sample in a study of cytomegalovirus exposure and HLA in healthy donors. Clones were read by immunoSEQ multiplex PCR, and TCRdb kept only the in-frame ones, dropping some. The sample has over 100,000 clones, 75% to 85% seen once. The sample taken for sequencing was PBMCs. All receptors come from a female donor in good health and CMV-seropositive. Both conserved end residues are part of each CDR3. The order of the fields is D gene, V gene, J gene, CDR3 length, clone size, CDR3 protein, CDR3 DNA. A D gene is named only where the DNA matches it firmly. For some rows the clone size is stated as once, few or many, or as a class when expanded; others skip it.

>-|TRBV7-8|TRBJ2-1|12|few
CASSRQWNEQFF
TGTGCCAGCAGCCGACAGTGGAATGAGCAGTTCTTC
>-|TRBV2|TRBJ2-7|15|-
CASSESEIVTYEQYF
TGTGCCAGCAGTGAATCGGAGATAGTTACCTACGAGCAGTACTTC
>-|TRBV5-1|TRBJ2-7|14|-
CASSFSGISYEQYF
TGCGCCAGCAGCTTCTCAGGGATCTCCTACGAGCAGTACTTC
>-|TRBV5-1|TRBJ2-6|16|once
CASSLNAGAGANVLTF
TGCGCCAGCAGCTTAAATGCAGGGGCTGGGGCCAACGTCCTGACTTTC
>-|TRBV11-2|TRBJ1-1|15|-
CASSLDRGGYTEAFF
TGTGCCAGCAGCTTAGATAGGGGAGGCTACACTGAAGCTTTCTTT
>TRBD2|TRBV7-6|TRBJ2-7|15|-
CASSRTSGGSYEQYF
TGTGCCAGCAGCCGAACTAGCGGGGGTTCCTACGAGCAGTACTTC
>-|TRBV6-5|TRBJ1-1|15|-
CASSYSTGRATEAFF
TGTGCCAGCAGTTACTCGACAGGAAGGGCCACTGAAGCTTTCTTT
>-|TRBV7-9|TRBJ2-7|12|-
CASSLSNDEQYF
TGTGCCAGCAGCTTAAGCAACGACGAGCAGTACTTC
>-|TRBV29-1|TRBJ1-2|14|-
CSVEHRDNGYGYTF
TGCAGCGTTGAACACCGGGACAACGGCTATGGCTACACCTTC
>TRBD1|TRBV7-9|TRBJ2-5|15|-
CASSPIGQGLKTQYF
TGTGCCAGCAGCCCTATAGGACAGGGGCTCAAGACCCAGTACTTC
>TRBD1|TRBV30|TRBJ1-4|14|-
CAWRPGGADEKLFF
TGTGCCTGGAGGCCAGGGGGCGCGGACGAAAAACTGTTTTTT
>TRBD2|TRBV6-5|TRBJ2-1|16|-
CASSYSLTGGAHEQFF
TGTGCCAGCAGTTACTCCCTCACGGGGGGGGCTCATGAGCAGTTCTTC
>TRBD1|TRBV2|TRBJ1-2|16|-
CASTALLGTGDHGYTF
TGTGCCAGCACCGCGCTGCTGGGGACAGGGGACCATGGCTACACCTTC
>-|TRBV6-6|TRBJ2-7|13|-
CASSLLALYEQYF
TGTGCCAGCAGCCTACTAGCCCTTTACGAGCAGTACTTC
>-|TRBV10-3|TRBJ1-1|14|-
CAISDLSGNTEAFF
TGTGCCATCAGTGATCTTTCGGGGAACACTGAAGCTTTCTTT
>-|TRBV6-5|TRBJ2-5|14|-
CASSLRTGLETQYF
TGTGCCAGCAGTTTGAGGACTGGGCTCGAGACCCAGTACTTC